The sequence of this TCR beta chain was determined in a study of blood T cell repertoires in COVID-19. Study-level background: Spain, Italy and the United States supplied samples that represented acute and convalescent COVID-19.

V was clipped by 2 bases and J by 0 bases, with 8 bases between them. CDR1 is MGHRA and CDR2 is YSYEKL in the germline V gene. This CDR3 contains 15 residues. Per the authors' pipeline: Nucleated cell counts were estimated from reference gene primer amplification. Method: immunoSEQ multiplex PCR; TCRdb's copy keeps in-frame clones and lacks some. From that table come the V and J calls and clone size; the DNA was used to work out D and trimming. Of under 300,000 clones detected, 70% to 85% appear once; the ten largest clones hold roughly 1.5%. This clone was recorded a few times. This CDR3 is also generated by other DNA sequences in the sample.

This sequence originates from a human donor with COVID-19, enrolled during active disease. The donor label of this sample is uncertain. V usage is TRBV4-1 and J usage is TRBJ1-5, with a tentative D call TRBD1 (5 bases). The material sequenced was peripheral blood. The DNA for the CDR3 is TGCGCCAGCAGCCAAAGGGGCCATAGCAATCAGCCCCAGCATTTT. Translated: CASSQRGHSNQPQHF.